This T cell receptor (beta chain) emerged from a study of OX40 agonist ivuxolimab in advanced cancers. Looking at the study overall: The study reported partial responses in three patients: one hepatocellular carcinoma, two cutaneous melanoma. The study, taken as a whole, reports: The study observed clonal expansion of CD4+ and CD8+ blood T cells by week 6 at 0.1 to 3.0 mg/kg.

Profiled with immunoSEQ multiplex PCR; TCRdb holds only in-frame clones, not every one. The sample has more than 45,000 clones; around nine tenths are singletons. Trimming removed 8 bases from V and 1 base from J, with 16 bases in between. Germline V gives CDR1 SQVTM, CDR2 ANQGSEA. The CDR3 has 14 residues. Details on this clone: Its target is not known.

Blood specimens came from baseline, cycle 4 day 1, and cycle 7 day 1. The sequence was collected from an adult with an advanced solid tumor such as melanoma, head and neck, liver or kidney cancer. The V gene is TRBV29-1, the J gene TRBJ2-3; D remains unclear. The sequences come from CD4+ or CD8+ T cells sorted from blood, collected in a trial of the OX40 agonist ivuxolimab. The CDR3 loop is CSTQVGKGTDTQYF. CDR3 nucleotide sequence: TGCAGCACCCAGGTGGGGAAGGGCACAGATACGCAGTATTTT.